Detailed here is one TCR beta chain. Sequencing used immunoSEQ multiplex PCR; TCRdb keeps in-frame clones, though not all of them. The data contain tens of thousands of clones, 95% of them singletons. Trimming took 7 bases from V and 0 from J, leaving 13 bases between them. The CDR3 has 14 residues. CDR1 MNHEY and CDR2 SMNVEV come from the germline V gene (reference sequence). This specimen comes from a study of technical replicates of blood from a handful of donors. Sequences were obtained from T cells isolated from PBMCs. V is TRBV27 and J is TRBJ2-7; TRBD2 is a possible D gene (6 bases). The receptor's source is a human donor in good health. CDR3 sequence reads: CASTRSGSSYEQYF. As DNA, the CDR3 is TGTGCCAGCACCCGTAGCGGAAGCTCCTACGAGCAGTACTTC.